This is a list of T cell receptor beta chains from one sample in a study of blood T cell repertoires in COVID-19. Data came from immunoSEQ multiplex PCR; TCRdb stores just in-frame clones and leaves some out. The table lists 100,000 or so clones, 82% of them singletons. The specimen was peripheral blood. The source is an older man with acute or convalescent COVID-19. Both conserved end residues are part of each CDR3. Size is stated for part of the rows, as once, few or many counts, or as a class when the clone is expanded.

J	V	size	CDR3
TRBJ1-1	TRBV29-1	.	CSVAITGATEAFF
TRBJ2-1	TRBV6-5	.	CASILGQRNEQFF
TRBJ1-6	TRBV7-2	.	CASSFGRGNSPLHF
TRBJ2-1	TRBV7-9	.	CASSSHLGRSYNEQFF
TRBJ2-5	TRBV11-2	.	CASSRTGTETQYF
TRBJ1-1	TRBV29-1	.	CSVGGQGMNTEAFF
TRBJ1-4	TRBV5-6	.	CASSRQGDFNEKLFF
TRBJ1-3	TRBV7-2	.	CASSSQEISGNTIYF
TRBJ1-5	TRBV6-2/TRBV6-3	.	CASSFAGTGVIGNQPQHF
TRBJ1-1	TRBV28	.	CASRVGGMNTEAFF
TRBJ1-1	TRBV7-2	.	CASSLSQGHTEAFF
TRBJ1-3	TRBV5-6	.	CASSPGSRISGNTIYF
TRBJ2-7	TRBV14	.	CASSRTGGSSYEQYF
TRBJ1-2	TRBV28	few	CASSLRGMDYGYTF
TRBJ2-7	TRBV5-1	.	CASSLATGNYEQYF
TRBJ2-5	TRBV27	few	CASSLTAGGTQYF
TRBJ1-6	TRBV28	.	CASSLSGVQNLNSPLHF
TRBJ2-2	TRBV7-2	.	CASRSGQNPTGELFF
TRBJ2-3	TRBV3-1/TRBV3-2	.	CASSRSGTRDTQYF
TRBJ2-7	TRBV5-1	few	CASSFSGTGVDEQYF
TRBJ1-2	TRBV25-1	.	CASSDRQQGYYGYTF
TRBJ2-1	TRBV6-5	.	CASSYRTSGSRNEQFF
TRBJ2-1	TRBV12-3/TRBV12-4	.	CASTQINEQFF
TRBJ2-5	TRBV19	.	CASSKRDQETQYF
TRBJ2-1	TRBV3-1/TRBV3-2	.	CASSKTLVLAEQFF
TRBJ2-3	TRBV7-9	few	CASSSERRTDTQYF
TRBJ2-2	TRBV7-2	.	CASSIKGLANTGELFF
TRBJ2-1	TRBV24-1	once	CATSDGVLAGGRNEQFF
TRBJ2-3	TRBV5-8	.	CASSRGLAGGSDTQYF
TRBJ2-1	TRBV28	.	CASLPSLAGGPFNEQFF
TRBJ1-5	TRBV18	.	CASSPSRVNQPQHF
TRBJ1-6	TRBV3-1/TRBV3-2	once	CASSQGSGGSPLHF
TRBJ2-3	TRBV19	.	CASSLRRGGDVGTQYF
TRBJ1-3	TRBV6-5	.	CASKITDTSGNTIYF
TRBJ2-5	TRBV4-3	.	CASSYGDRGVAETQYF
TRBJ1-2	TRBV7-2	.	CASSPPRLGGSNYGYTF
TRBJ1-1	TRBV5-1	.	CASSLDGQGGTEAFF
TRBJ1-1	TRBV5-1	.	CASSGQFTEAFF
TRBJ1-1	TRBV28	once	CASRLRQVFTEAFF